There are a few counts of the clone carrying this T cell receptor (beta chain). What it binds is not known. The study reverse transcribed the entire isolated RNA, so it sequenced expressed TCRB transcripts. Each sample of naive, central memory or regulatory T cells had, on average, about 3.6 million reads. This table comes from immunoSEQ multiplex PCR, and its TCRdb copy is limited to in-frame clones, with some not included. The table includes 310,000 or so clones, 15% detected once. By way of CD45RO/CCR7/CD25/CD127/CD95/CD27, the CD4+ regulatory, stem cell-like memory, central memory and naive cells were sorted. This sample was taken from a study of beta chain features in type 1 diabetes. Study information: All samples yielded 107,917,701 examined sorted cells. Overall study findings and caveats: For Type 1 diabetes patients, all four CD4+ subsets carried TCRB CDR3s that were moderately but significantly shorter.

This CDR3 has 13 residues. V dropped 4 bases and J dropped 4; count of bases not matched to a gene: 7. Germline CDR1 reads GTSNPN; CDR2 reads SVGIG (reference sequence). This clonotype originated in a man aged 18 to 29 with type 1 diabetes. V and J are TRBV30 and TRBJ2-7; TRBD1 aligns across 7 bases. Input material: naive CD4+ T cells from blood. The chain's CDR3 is CAWTPGQWYEQYF. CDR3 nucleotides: TGTGCCTGGACACCGGGACAGTGGTACGAGCAGTACTTC. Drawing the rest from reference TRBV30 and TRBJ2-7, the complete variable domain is SQTIHQWPATLVQPVGSPLSLECTVEGTSNPNLYWYRQAAGRGLQLLFYSVGIGQISSEVPQNLSASRPQDRQFILSSKKLLLSDSGFYLCAWTPGQWYEQYFGPGTRLTVT.